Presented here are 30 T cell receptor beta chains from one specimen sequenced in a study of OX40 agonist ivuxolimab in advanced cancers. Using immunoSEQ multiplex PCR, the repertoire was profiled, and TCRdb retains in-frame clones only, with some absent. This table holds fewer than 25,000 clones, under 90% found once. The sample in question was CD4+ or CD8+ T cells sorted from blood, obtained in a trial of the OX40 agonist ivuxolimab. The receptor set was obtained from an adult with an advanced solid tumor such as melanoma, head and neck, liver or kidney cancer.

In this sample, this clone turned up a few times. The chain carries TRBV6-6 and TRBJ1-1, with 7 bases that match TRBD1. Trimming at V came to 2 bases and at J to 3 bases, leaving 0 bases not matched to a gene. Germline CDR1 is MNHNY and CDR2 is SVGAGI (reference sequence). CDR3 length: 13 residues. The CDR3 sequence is CASSYGTDTEAFF. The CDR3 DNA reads TGTGCCAGCAGTTACGGGACAGACACTGAAGCTTTCTTT.

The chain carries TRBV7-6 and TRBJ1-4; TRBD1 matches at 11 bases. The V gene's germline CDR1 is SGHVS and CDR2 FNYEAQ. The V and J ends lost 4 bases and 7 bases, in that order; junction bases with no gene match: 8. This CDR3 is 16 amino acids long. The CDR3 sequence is CASSSAIGQGAEKLFF. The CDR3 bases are TGTGCCAGCAGCTCTGCAATAGGACAGGGGGCTGAAAAACTGTTTTTT. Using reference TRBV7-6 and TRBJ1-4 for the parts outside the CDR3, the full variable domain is GAGVSQSPRYKVTKRGQDVALRCDPISGHVSLYWYRQALGQGPEFLTYFNYEAQQDKSGLPNDRFSAERPEGSISTLTIQRTEQRDSAMYRCASSSAIGQGAEKLFFGSGTQLSVL.

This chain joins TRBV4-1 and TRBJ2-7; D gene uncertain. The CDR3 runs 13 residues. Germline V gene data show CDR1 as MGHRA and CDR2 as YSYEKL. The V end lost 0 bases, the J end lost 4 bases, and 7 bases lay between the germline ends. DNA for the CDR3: TGCGCCAGCAGCCAAGACAGTAGTTACGAGCAGTACTTC. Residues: CASSQDSSYEQYF.

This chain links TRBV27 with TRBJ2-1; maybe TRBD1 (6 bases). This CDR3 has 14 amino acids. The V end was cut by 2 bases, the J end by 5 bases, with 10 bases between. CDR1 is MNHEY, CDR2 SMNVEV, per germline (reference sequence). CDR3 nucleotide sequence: TGTGCCAGCAGTTTACAGGACAGCAACAATGAGCAGTTCTTC. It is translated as CASSLQDSNNEQFF.

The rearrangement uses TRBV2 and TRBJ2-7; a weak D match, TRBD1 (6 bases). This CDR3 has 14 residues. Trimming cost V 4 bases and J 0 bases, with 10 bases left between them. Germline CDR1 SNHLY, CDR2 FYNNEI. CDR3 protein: CASSVNRASYEQYF. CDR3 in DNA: TGTGCCAGCAGTGTGAACAGGGCCTCCTACGAGCAGTACTTC.

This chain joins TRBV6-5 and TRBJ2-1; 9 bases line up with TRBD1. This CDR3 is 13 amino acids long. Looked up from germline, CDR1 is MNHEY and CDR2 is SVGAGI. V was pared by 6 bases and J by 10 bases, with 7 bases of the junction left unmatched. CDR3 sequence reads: CASRTGGLGEQFF. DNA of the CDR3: TGTGCCAGCAGAACAGGGGGCCTGGGAGAGCAGTTCTTC.

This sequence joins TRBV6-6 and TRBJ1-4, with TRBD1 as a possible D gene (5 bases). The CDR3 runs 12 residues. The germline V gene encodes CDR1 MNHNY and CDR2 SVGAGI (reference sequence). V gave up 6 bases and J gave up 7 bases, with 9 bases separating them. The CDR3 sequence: CASSARGEKLFF. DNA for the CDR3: TGTGCCAGCAGCGCGAGGGGTGAAAAACTGTTTTTT.

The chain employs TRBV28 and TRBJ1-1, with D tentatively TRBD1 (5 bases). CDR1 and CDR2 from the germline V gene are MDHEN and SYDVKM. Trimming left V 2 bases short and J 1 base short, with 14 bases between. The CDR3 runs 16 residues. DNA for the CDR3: TGTGCCAGCAGTTTAATGGCAGGGTGGAGGAACACTGAAGCTTTCTTT. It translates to CASSLMAGWRNTEAFF.

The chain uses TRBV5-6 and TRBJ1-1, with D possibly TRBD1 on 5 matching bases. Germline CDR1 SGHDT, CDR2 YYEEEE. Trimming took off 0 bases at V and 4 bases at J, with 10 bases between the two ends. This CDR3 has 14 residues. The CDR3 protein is CASSLAGGVTEAFF. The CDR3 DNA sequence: TGTGCCAGCAGCTTGGCGGGGGGGGTCACTGAAGCTTTCTTT.

CDR3 loop: CASSLSRDYEQYF. The CDR3 coding sequence is TGTGCCAGCAGTTTATCGAGGGACTACGAGCAGTACTTC. V gene TRBV27 combines with J gene TRBJ2-7; tentatively, D is TRBD2 (5 bases). Trimming stripped 0 bases from V and 3 bases from J, with 6 bases between. CDR1 and CDR2 from the germline V gene are MNHEY and SMNVEV (reference sequence). The CDR3 totals 13 residues.

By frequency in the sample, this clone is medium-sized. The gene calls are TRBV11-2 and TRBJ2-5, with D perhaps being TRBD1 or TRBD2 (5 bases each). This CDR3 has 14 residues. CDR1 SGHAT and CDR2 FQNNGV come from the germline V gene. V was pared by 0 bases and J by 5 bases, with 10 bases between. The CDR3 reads CASSLDGWGETQYF. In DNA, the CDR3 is TGTGCCAGCAGCTTAGATGGCTGGGGGGAGACCCAGTACTTC.

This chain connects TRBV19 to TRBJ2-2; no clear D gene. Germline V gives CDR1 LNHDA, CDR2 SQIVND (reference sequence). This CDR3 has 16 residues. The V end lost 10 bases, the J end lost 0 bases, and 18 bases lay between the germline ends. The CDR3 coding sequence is TGTGCCACCACTTCTATTGATGGGGCGAACACCGGGGAGCTGTTTTTT. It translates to CATTSIDGANTGELFF.

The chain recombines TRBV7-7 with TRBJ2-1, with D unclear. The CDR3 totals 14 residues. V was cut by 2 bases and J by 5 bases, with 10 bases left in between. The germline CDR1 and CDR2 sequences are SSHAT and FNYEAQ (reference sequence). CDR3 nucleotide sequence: TGTGCCAGCAGCTTACGGCTAGGTGACAATGAGCAGTTCTTC. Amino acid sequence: CASSLRLGDNEQFF.

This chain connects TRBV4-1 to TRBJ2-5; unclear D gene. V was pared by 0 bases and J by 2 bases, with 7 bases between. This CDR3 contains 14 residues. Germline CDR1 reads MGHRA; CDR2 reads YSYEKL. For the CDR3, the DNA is TGCGCCAGCAGCCAAGATTGGCAGCAAGAGACCCAGTACTTC. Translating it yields CASSQDWQQETQYF.

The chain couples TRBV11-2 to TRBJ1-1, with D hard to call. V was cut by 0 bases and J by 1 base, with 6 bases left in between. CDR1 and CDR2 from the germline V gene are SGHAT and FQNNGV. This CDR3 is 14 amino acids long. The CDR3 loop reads CASSLEWENTEAFF. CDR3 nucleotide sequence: TGTGCCAGCAGCTTAGAGTGGGAGAACACTGAAGCTTTCTTT.

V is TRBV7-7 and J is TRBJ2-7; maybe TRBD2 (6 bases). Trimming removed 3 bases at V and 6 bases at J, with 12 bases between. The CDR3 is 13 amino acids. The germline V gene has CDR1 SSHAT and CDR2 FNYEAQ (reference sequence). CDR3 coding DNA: TGTGCCAGCAGCTTCAGGGAGGTGGGCGAGCAGTACTTC. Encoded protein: CASSFREVGEQYF. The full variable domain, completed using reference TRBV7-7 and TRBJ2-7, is GAGVSQSPRYKVTKRGQDVTLRCDPISSHATLYWYQQALGQGPEFLTYFNYEAQPDKSGLPSDRFSAERPEGSISTLTIQRTEQRDSAMYRCASSFREVGEQYFGPGTRLTVT.

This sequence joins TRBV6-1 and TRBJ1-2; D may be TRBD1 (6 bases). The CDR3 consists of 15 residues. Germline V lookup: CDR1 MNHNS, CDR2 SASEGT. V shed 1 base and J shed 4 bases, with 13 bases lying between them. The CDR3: CASSEDAGTPYGYTF. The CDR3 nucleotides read TGTGCCAGCAGTGAAGATGCTGGGACACCCTATGGCTACACCTTC.

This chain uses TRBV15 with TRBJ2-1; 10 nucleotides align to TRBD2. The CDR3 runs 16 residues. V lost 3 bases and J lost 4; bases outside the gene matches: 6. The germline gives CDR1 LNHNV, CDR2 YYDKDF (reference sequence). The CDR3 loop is CATSRELAGRYNEQFF. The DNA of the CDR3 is TGTGCCACCAGCAGGGAACTAGCGGGGAGATACAATGAGCAGTTCTTC.

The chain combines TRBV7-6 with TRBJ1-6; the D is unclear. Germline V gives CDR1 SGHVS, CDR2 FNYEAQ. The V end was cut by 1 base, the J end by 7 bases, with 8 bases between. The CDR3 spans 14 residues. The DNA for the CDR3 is TGTGCCAGCAGCTTAGTGTCAGAGAATTCACCCCTCCACTTT. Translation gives CASSLVSENSPLHF. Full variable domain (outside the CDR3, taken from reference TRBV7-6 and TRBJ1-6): GAGVSQSPRYKVTKRGQDVALRCDPISGHVSLYWYRQALGQGPEFLTYFNYEAQQDKSGLPNDRFSAERPEGSISTLTIQRTEQRDSAMYRCASSLVSENSPLHFGNGTRLTVT.

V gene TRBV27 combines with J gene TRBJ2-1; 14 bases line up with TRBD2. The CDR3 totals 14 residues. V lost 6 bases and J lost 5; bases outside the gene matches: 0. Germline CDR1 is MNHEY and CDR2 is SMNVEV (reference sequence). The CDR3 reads CASRGLAGDNEQFF. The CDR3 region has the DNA TGTGCCAGCAGGGGACTAGCGGGGGACAATGAGCAGTTCTTC.

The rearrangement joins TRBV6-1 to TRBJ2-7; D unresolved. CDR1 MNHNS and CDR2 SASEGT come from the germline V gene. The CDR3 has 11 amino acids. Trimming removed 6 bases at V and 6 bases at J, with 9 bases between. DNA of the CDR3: TGTGCCAGCAGCCCTTGGGGCGAGCAGTACTTC. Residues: CASSPWGEQYF.

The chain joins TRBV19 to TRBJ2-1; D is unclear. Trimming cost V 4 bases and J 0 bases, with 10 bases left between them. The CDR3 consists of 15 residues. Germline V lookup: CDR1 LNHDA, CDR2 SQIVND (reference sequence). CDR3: CASSTSGSSYNEQFF. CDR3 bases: TGTGCCAGTAGTACCTCCGGTAGCTCCTACAATGAGCAGTTCTTC. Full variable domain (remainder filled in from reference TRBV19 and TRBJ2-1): DGGITQSPKYLFRKEGQNVTLSCEQNLNHDAMYWYRQDPGQGLRLIYYSQIVNDFQKGDIAEGYSVSREKKESFPLTVTSAQKNPTAFYLCASSTSGSSYNEQFFGPGTRLTVL.

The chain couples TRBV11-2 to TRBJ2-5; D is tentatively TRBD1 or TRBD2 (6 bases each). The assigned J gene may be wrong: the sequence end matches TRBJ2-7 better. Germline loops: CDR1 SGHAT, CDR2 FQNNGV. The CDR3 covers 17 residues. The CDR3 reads CASTILPLRDNTYEQYF. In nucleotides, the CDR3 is TGTGCCAGCACCATACTTCCCCTGCGGGACAACACCTACGAGCAGTACTTC.

CDR3 in DNA: TGTGCCAGCAGTTACTCCTCATGGATAGGCTACACCTTC. Residues: CASSYSSWIGYTF. The rearrangement uses TRBV6-5 and TRBJ1-2; the D is unclear. The CDR3 runs to 13 residues. Germline assignment: CDR1 MNHEY and CDR2 SVGAGI. The V end was cut by 0 bases, the J end by 8 bases, with 10 bases between.

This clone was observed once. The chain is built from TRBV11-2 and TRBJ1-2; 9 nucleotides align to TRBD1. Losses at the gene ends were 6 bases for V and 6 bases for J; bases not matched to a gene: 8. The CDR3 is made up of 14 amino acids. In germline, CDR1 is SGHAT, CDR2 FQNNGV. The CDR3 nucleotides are TGTGCCAGCAGGCCGTCCGGGACAGGGCATGGCTACACCTTC. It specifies CASRPSGTGHGYTF.

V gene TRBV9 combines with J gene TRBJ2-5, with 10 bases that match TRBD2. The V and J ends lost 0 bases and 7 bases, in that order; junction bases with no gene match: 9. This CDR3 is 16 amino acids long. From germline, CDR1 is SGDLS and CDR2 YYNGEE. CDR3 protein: CASSVASLAGEGTQYF. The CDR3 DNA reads TGTGCCAGCAGCGTAGCTTCGCTAGCGGGGGAAGGGACCCAGTACTTC.

CDR3 bases: TGTGCCAGCAGTTTGGCCGAGACCCAGTACTTC. Translated: CASSLAETQYF. The rearrangement uses TRBV27 and TRBJ2-5, with D hard to call. The CDR3 loop spans 11 amino acids. Germline CDR1 and CDR2: MNHEY and SMNVEV (reference sequence). V lost 3 bases and J 5 bases, leaving 4 bases between the germline ends.

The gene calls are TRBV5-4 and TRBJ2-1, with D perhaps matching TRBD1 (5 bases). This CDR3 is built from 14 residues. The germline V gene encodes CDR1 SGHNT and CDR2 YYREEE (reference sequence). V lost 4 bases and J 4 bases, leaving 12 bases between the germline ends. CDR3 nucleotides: TGTGCCAGCAGCCCTGATAGGGGTTACAATGAGCAGTTCTTC. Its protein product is CASSPDRGYNEQFF.

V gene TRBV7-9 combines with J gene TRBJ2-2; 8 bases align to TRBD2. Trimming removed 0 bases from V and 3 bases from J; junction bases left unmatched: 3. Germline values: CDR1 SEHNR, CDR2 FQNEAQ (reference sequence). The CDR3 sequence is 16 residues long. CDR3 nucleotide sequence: TGTGCCAGCAGCTTAGCGGCGGGGGGTTACACCGGGGAGCTGTTTTTT. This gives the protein CASSLAAGGYTGELFF.

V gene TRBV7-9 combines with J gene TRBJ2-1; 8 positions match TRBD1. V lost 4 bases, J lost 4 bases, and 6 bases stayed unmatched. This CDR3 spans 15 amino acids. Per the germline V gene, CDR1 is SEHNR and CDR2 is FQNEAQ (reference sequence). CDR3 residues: CASSSDRVEYNEQFF. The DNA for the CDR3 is TGTGCCAGCAGCTCGGACAGGGTAGAATACAATGAGCAGTTCTTC.